This TCR beta chain appears in the sequencing data of a study of blood T cells in healthy people across ages (dated by TCRdb to 2014 to 2015). Background for the entire study: In model experiments, template switching captured about one uniquely barcoded TCR beta cDNA molecule for every two T cells. Age-related changes in TCR beta repertoire diversity were measured in the study by deep sequencing normalized with unique cDNA molecular identifiers. Donors were grouped into four age groups: young (average 16 years), middle-aged (approximately 41), aged (62) and long-lived (approximately 75). Donors of different ages were randomly distributed across sequencing lanes to avoid experimental bias. Using the same blood draw, the study looked at two additional independent replicas of 1 million unique cDNA reads for two donors, one aged 18 to 30 and the other aged 80 or older. The paper as a whole reports these results and caveats: Estimates of total diversity based on one million sequenced T cells were considered lower bounds and underestimates. Observed TCR beta diversity per million T cells fell roughly linearly with age, and a significant reduction was already apparent by age roughly 40. The CMV infection status of donors was not known, potentially confounding age-related changes in expanded clonotypes. Conclusive comparison of naive and antigen-experienced compartments was prevented by the profiling of bulk unsorted PBMCs. A strong correlation was found between observed TCR beta diversity and the percentage of naive T cells measured by flow cytometry. Compared with the aged group, more naive CD4+ T cells, fewer expanded clones and increased TCR diversity were shown by the long-lived group, suggesting age selection.

Donors were 39 systemically healthy Caucasian individuals from Russia aged roughly 6 to 90 years. About 9.6 milliliters of peripheral blood were collected from each donor into EDTA-treated Vacutainer tubes. Ficoll-Paque density-gradient centrifugation was used to isolate PBMCs, with at least 6.5 million per sample. Total RNA was extracted from PBMCs with Trizol reagent, with at least 5 micrograms obtained per sample. For every donor, an aliquot of PBMCs went through flow cytometry to measure the percentages of naive CD45RAhigh/CD27high T cells. This clonotype occurred once. The antigen this receptor binds is unknown. A read error may produce the germline difference seen at one junction end. Libraries were constructed by 5' RACE. Reads for this sample came from an Illumina HiSeq 2500. A second roughly 7 to 11 cycle PCR used a sample-barcoded 5' primer and a J-beta primer mix. Each TCR beta cDNA molecule received a unique molecular identifier from a template-switch 5' adaptor carrying 12 random nucleotides. Each sample yielded at least 2.5 million CDR3-containing paired-end reads. First-strand cDNA was synthesized from all RNA with the Mint cDNA synthesis kit, primed by a TRBC-specific oligonucleotide. Following uracil-DNA glycosylase treatment, a first 18-cycle PCR with universal primers M1SS and BC2_uni_R was performed on all cDNA. The authors' pipeline ran thus. Each sample was normalized by randomly selecting 1 million high-quality reads, each carrying a distinct molecular identifier. Reads with shared molecular identifiers were discarded instead of being binned into consensus sequences. MiTCR, run with a Q25 quality threshold and the strictest error-elimination algorithm, handled CDR3 identification, clonotype clustering and error correction. A nonparametric unseen species model with Euler transformation was used to estimate lower-bound total TCR beta diversity. The raw public reads went through TCRdb reprocessing: fastp at Q25, MiXCR clone calling, in-frame beta chains kept. Every distinct CDR3 protein forms one entry, paired with its most common genes and DNA. These V and J calls derive from TCRdb rather than the authors' analysis. The sample table contains roughly 1,800,000 distinct CDR3 sequences; only one count was recorded for about 50% of them. Of the sample, less than 2.5% falls within the top ten clones.

The clonotype originates from a woman in her thirties or forties in good health. Material for sequencing was blood.

The CDR3 protein is CASGQDPGTAYSNQPQHF. The DNA sequence is given as TGTGCCAGCGGCCAAGACCCCGGGACAGCGTATAGCAATCAGCCCCAGCATTTT. The chain is made from TRBV4-2 and TRBJ1-5, with TRBD1 identical over 7 junction bases. The CDR3 goes from the cysteine to the phenylalanine over 18 residues. The read is trimmed to its CDR3 DNA, 54 bases read in frame from base 1. CDR1 and CDR2, looked up from the germline V gene, are LGHNA and YNFKEQ.